This TCR beta chain emerged from a study of cytomegalovirus exposure and HLA in healthy donors. Study details: An analysis done earlier identified 95 million to 140 million unique TCR beta sequences from 190 million or so T cells. In an early release, HLA-typed donors contributed 90 million or so unique TCR sequences.

Both 60 Vbeta primers and 13 Jbeta primers went into the PCR. Some clones are missing from TCRdb's copy, which holds only in-frame ones; the method was immunoSEQ multiplex PCR. This table holds around 190,000 clones, over 65% found once. The TCR comes from a man in his 60s in good health and CMV-seronegative. The sequencing sample was made of PBMCs.

The CDR3 sequence is CASLLMSGGSGANVLTF. The CDR3 DNA sequence: TGTGCCAGCCTACTTATGTCGGGGGGCTCTGGGGCCAACGTCCTGACTTTC. This chain joins TRBV27 and TRBJ2-6, with TRBD2 matching 7 bases. The CDR3 runs to 17 residues. Germline assignment: CDR1 MNHEY and CDR2 SMNVEV (reference sequence). Trimming at V came to 8 bases and at J to 0 bases, leaving 10 bases not matched to a gene.